These 21 T cell receptor beta chains were all obtained from the same sample, sequenced in a study of CD8 T cells in Susac syndrome (dated by TCRdb to the late 2010s). The library came from the immunoSEQ multiplex PCR assay. RNA was extracted using the RNeasy kit, and about 0.5 to 1 ug of the RNA was reverse transcribed with random hexamers. Using fastp trimming at Q25 and MiXCR clonotype assembly, TCRdb reanalyzed the public sequencing data and kept in-frame beta chains. Rows merge per CDR3 protein into single entries with the most common DNA and genes. A total of fewer than 150,000 distinct CDR3 sequences appear in this sample, about 95% of them only once. The ten largest clones add up to approximately 0.18% of the sample. The sample was CD8+ T cells from PBMCs. The receptors were gathered from a human donor with Susac syndrome.

V is TRBV10-3 and J is TRBJ2-7; tentative D call: TRBD1 (6 bases). The CDR3 consists of 13 residues. V was pared by 2 bases and J by 6 bases, with 11 bases between. Germline values: CDR1 ENHRY, CDR2 SYGVKD. CDR3 loop: CAISENDRPEQYF. The DNA for the CDR3 is TGTGCCATCAGTGAGAATGACAGGCCCGAGCAGTACTTC.

V is TRBV11-3 and J is TRBJ2-1; TRBD2 matches at 9 bases. After removal of 4 bases from V and 13 bases from J, the junction contained 11 bases not matched to a gene. The germline V gene encodes CDR1 SGHNT and CDR2 YENEEA. This CDR3 contains 14 residues. In DNA form, the CDR3 reads TGTGCCAGCAGCTCATTCCAGCGGGAGGATGGCCAGTTCTTC. Amino acid sequence: CASSSFQREDGQFF.

This chain links TRBV4-1 with TRBJ2-6; no clear D. Deletions cut 3 bases from V and 3 bases from J, with 3 bases between. The germline CDR1 and CDR2 sequences are MGHRA and YSYEKL. This CDR3 comprises 13 residues. CDR3 residues: CASSHGGANVLTF. Written as DNA, the CDR3 is TGCGCCAGCAGCCACGGTGGGGCCAACGTCCTGACTTTC.

This chain uses TRBV12-3 or TRBV12-4 with TRBJ2-1; TRBD2 agrees at 9 bases. V was clipped by 3 bases and J by 5 bases; unmatched bases: 2. The CDR3 contains 14 residues. The CDR3 DNA follows: TGTGCCAGCAGTTTGACTAGCGGTAACAATGAGCAGTTCTTC. Protein product: CASSLTSGNNEQFF.

This chain joins TRBV12-3 or TRBV12-4 and TRBJ2-5, with TRBD2 identical over 10 bases. V trimming: 10 bases; J trimming: 5 bases; junction bases outside the gene matches: 13. The CDR3 length is 15 residues. CDR3 amino acids: CATAQSGRAHETQYF. In DNA form, the CDR3 reads TGTGCCACCGCCCAGAGCGGGAGGGCCCATGAGACCCAGTACTTC.

This chain joins TRBV30 and TRBJ2-1; no clear D. The germline CDR1 and CDR2 sequences are GTSNPN and SVGIG (reference sequence). This CDR3 comprises 12 residues. The V and J ends lost 0 bases and 7 bases respectively, with 7 bases between them. CDR3 in amino acids: CAWSVVGNEQFF. CDR3 nucleotide sequence: TGTGCCTGGAGTGTGGTCGGTAATGAGCAGTTCTTC.

The sample holds one count of this clonotype. The chain couples TRBV4-2 to TRBJ2-6; D uncertain. CDR1 LGHNA and CDR2 YNFKEQ come from the germline V gene. This CDR3 contains 15 residues. The V end was cut by 0 bases, the J end by 1 base, with 4 bases between. The DNA of the CDR3 is TGTGCCAGCAGCCAAGATGGGTCTGGGGCCAACGTCCTGACTTTC. Amino acid sequence: CASSQDGSGANVLTF.

This rearrangement joins TRBV3-1 to TRBJ1-5; D unresolved. The V end lost 4 bases, the J end lost 3 bases, and 13 bases lay between the germline ends. The CDR3 covers 15 residues. CDR1 and CDR2 (germline): LGHDT, YNNKEL (reference sequence). CDR3 DNA: TGTGCCAGCAGCCGTAAGATTGATGCCAATCAGCCCCAGCATTTT. Protein: CASSRKIDANQPQHF.

The gene calls are TRBV20-1 and TRBJ2-7; D unclear. This CDR3 spans 13 amino acids. V lost 0 bases, J lost 4 bases, and 10 bases lay in between. CDR1 and CDR2 (germline): DFQATT, SNEGSKA (reference sequence). This CDR3 is CSARDGLKYEQYF. CDR3 coding DNA: TGCAGTGCTAGAGATGGCTTAAAATACGAGCAGTACTTC.

This chain connects TRBV7-8 to TRBJ2-3; tentatively, D is TRBD1 (5 bases). V was pared by 7 bases and J by 2 bases, with 16 bases between. Per the germline V gene, CDR1 is SGHVS and CDR2 is FQNEAQ. CDR3 size: 15 residues. The CDR3 is CASTPPAGNTDTQYF. The CDR3 bases are TGTGCCAGCACCCCCCCGGCAGGGAACACAGATACGCAGTATTTT.

CDR3 protein: CSVEVLTHRREEMNEQYF. In nucleotides, the CDR3 is TGCAGCGTTGAAGTCCTTACACATCGGCGGGAGGAGATGAACGAGCAGTACTTC. J is TRBJ2-7 and V is TRBV29-1; 8 positions match TRBD2. This CDR3 is 18 amino acids long. The V gene's germline CDR1 is SQVTM and CDR2 ANQGSEA. Trimming at V came to 1 base and at J to 5 bases, leaving 19 bases not matched to a gene.

This clonotype was observed once. The chain links TRBV28 to TRBJ1-5, with 7 positions matching TRBD1. The CDR3 runs to 16 residues. V trimming: 8 bases; J trimming: 4 bases; junction bases outside the gene matches: 14. CDR1 is MDHEN and CDR2 is SYDVKM in the germline V gene. This CDR3 reads CASSPLRRQGNQPQHF. CDR3 nucleotide sequence: TGTGCCAGCTCTCCTCTCCGCCGACAGGGTAATCAGCCCCAGCATTTT.

The chain employs TRBV29-1 and TRBJ2-3; no firm D call. V dropped 7 bases and J dropped 1 base, with 12 bases sitting between them. CDR3 length equals 13 residues. Germline V gene sequence: CDR1 SQVTM, CDR2 ANQGSEA. CDR3 in DNA: TGCAGCGCTTCGGACGGTGGCACAGATACGCAGTATTTT. Its translation: CSASDGGTDTQYF.

The chain uses TRBV30 and TRBJ2-1; a possible D gene is TRBD2 (6 bases). Trimming took 1 base from V and 6 from J, leaving 13 bases between them. Germline assignment: CDR1 GTSNPN and CDR2 SVGIG (reference sequence). The length of the CDR3 is 14 residues. CDR3 in amino acids: CAWSEGSGANEQFF. The CDR3 nucleotides read TGTGCCTGGAGTGAGGGTAGCGGAGCCAATGAGCAGTTCTTC.

The V and J genes are TRBV6-5 and TRBJ2-3, with 10 bases identical to TRBD2. The CDR3 extends over 17 amino acids. Trimming took 4 bases from V and 1 from J; bases not matched to a gene: 8. The germline V gene encodes CDR1 MNHEY and CDR2 SVGAGI. In DNA, the CDR3 is TGTGCCAGCAGTTCTGAACCACTAGCGGGACGCACAGATACGCAGTATTTT. This sequence encodes CASSSEPLAGRTDTQYF.

The chain combines TRBV4-1 with TRBJ1-4, with D possibly matching TRBD1 (6 bases). The V end was cut by 1 base, the J end by 2 bases, with 17 bases between. This CDR3 region has 18 residues. The germline gives CDR1 MGHRA, CDR2 YSYEKL. DNA of the CDR3: TGCGCCAGCAGCCAAGTCGTGCCAGGGGCCGGCACTAATGAAAAACTGTTTTTT. Its protein product is CASSQVVPGAGTNEKLFF.

The CDR3 coding sequence is TGCAGTGTTCTGGGCCGGGACAGGGGTTACGAGCAGTACTTC. Its translation is CSVLGRDRGYEQYF. This chain uses TRBV20-1 with TRBJ2-7; 10 bases are shared with TRBD1. Trimming took 7 bases from V and 4 from J; bases not matched to a gene: 10. This CDR3 is 14 amino acids long. CDR1 and CDR2 (germline): DFQATT, SNEGSKA (reference sequence).

The chain couples TRBV12-3 or TRBV12-4 to TRBJ2-4; D is possibly TRBD1 (6 bases). Deletions cut 8 bases from V and 9 bases from J, with 14 bases between. The CDR3 contains 12 residues. The CDR3: CASGQGTTIQYF. CDR3 nucleotide sequence: TGTGCCAGCGGTCAGGGGACAACCATTCAGTACTTC.

This sequence joins TRBV7-9 and TRBJ2-7; D is unclear. The CDR3 sequence is 11 residues long. CDR1 SEHNR and CDR2 FQNEAQ come from the germline V gene (reference sequence). The germline V and J ends were trimmed by 5 bases and 4 bases, with 6 bases remaining between them. CDR3 in amino acids: CASSPLYEQYF. CDR3 nucleotide sequence: TGTGCCAGCAGCCCCTTATACGAGCAGTACTTC.

This chain links TRBV9 with TRBJ2-1; 7 bases are shared with TRBD1. The CDR3 is 11 residues long. The J segment lost 7 bases and the V segment lost 8 bases, leaving 3 bases of the junction unmatched. The germline CDR1 and CDR2 sequences are SGDLS and YYNGEE. As DNA, the CDR3 is TGTGCCAGTCAGGGGGAGAATGAGCAGTTCTTC. Encoded protein: CASQGENEQFF.

V usage is TRBV5-1 and J usage is TRBJ2-7, with D hard to call. The CDR3 is made up of 16 amino acids. In germline, CDR1 is SGHRS, CDR2 YFSETQ. Trimming shortened V by 0 bases and J by 6 bases, and 19 bases separated the two germline ends. CDR3 protein: CASSLAAVRPLGEQYF. CDR3 in DNA: TGCGCCAGCAGCTTGGCCGCTGTCAGGCCGCTAGGCGAGCAGTACTTC.